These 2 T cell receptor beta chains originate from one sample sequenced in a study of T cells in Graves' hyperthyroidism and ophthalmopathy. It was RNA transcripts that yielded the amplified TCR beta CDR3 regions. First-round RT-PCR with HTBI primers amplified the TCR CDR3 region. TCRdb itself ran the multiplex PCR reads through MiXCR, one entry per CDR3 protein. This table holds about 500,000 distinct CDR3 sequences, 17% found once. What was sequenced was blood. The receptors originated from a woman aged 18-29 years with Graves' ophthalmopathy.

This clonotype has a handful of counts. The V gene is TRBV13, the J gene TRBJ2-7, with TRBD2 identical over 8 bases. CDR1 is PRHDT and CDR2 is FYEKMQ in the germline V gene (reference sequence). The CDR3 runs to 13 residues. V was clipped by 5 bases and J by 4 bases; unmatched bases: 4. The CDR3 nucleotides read TGTGCCAGCAGCGGGCGGGGGGAGTACGAGCAGTACTTC. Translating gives CASSGRGEYEQYF.

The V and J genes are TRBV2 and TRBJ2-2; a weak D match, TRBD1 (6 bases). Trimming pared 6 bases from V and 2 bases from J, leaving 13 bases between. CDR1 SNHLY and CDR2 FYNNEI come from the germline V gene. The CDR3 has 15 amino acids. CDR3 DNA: TGTGCCAGCAGACCCTTACAGGGTAACACCGGGGAGCTGTTTTTT. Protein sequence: CASRPLQGNTGELFF.